This T cell receptor (beta chain) was obtained from a study of siplizumab effects on memory and regulatory T cells (dated by TCRdb to between 2018 and 2020). For the wider study: The study examined how the anti-CD2 antibody siplizumab affects alloreactive T-cell subsets in allogeneic mixed lymphocyte reactions built from human PBMCs. Overall study results and their limits: Unstimulated naive T cells appeared more diverse than memory T cells, and naive cells seemed to contribute substantially to the alloresponse. Whether proliferating Tregs from siplizumab cultures actually had suppressive function was not functionally confirmed. The cumulative frequency of alloreactive sequences that could be traced back to unstimulated CD4+ memory T cells was significantly reduced by siplizumab. Sequences below about 10^-5 frequency were poorly captured, so only a minor fraction of alloreactive clones could be mapped to unstimulated subsets. A naive or memory phenotype could not be assigned to roughly 75-97% of proliferating CD4+ or CD8+ clones. Of the alloreactive CD4+ clones that could be mapped, the Treg-derived share averaged almost 70% with siplizumab compared with 25% to 30% in control reactions.

The library was obtained by the immunoSEQ multiplex PCR assay. Each sample had 90,000 to 100,000 TCR templates assayed by the deep sequencing platform. Genomic DNA extracted from sorted T cells was used for TCRbeta CDR3 sequencing. In the source study's methods: The R programming language was used for clonal analysis of the TCRbeta CDR3 data. Alloreactive CD4+ and CD8+ clones were identified by comparing unstimulated samples to CFSE-low samples taken after the reaction. Regulatory or non-regulatory origin was assigned to alloreactive CD4+ clones by matching of sequences to sorted unstimulated Treg and non-Treg repertoires. TCRdb stores this immuneACCESS table with in-frame sequences only. Part of the clones is absent; in the studies checked, under half of the shortfall reflects unresolved V genes, and no reason is known for the rest. Clonal size and the V and J genes are those of that table, whereas D and trimming came from the DNA. The sample table records 70,000 to 90,000 clones; 85% to 90% of these occur just once. The ten top clones hold 15% of the sample.

As concerns this clone: Its antigen has not been determined. Base qualities are missing; no much larger clone stands one base away.

Sorted unstimulated T cells and proliferating T cells recovered from mixed lymphocyte reactions were subjected to TCRbeta CDR3 sequencing. Fresh whole blood from approximately 9 HLA-typed healthy donors was used to isolate PBMCs. The sequence was collected from a human donor in good health. The sample taken for sequencing was CD4+ T cells sorted from blood.

CDR3 sequence: CASSDWDRGFF. The DNA reads TGTGCCAGCAGTGATTGGGACCGGGGGTTCTTC. The chain couples TRBV6-1 to TRBJ2-1; the D segment is perhaps TRBD1 or TRBD2, each sharing 5 matched bases. The V end loses 3 bases and the J end loses 15 bases, and a stretch of 12 bases separates them. The germline V gene gives CDR1 as MNHNS and CDR2 as SASEGT. Including the terminal cysteine and phenylalanine, the CDR3 comprises 11 residues. Only the CDR3 portion is preserved as DNA: 33 bases, with reading frame beginning at the first base.